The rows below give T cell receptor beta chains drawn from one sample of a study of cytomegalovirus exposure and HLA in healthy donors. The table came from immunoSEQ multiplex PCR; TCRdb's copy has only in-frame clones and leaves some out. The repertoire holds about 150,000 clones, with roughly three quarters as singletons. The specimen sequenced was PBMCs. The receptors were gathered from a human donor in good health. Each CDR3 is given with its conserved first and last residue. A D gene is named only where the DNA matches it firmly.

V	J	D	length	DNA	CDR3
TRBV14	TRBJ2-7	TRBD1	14	TGTGCCAGCAGTCCCGGGACAGGGCACTACGAGCAGTACTTC	CASSPGTGHYEQYF
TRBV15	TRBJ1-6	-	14	TGTGCCACCAGACAGAACTCCTATAATTCACCCCTCCACTTT	CATRQNSYNSPLHF
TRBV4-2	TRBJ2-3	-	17	TGTGCCAGCAGCCAAGAGAGGTCTCCGGTCAGCCCAGATACGCAGTATTTT	CASSQERSPVSPDTQYF
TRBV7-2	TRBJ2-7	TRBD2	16	TGTGCCAGCAGCTTAGAAAGCGGGAGGTCATACTACGAGCAGTACTTC	CASSLESGRSYYEQYF
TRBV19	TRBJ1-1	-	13	TGTGCCAGTAGTATACAGGGTAGCACTGAAGCTTTCTTT	CASSIQGSTEAFF
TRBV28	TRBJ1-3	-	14	TGTGCCAGCAGCACAAATGAATCAGGGAACACCATATATTTT	CASSTNESGNTIYF
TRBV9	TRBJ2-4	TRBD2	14	TGTGCCAGCAGCTCTAGAGGGGAGGGAAACATTCAGTACTTC	CASSSRGEGNIQYF
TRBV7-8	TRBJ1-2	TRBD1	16	TGTGCCAGCAGCTTAGGTTGGACAGGGAGCGTCTATGGCTACACCTTC	CASSLGWTGSVYGYTF
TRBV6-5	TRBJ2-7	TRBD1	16	TGTGCCAGCAGTTATAGCGGGACAGGGGAGGCCTACGAGCAGTACTTC	CASSYSGTGEAYEQYF
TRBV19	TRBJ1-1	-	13	TGTGCCAGTAGTACAACAGGGAACACTGAAGCTTTCTTT	CASSTTGNTEAFF
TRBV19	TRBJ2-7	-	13	TGTGCCAGTAGTCTCACAGGGTCATACGAGCAGTACTTC	CASSLTGSYEQYF